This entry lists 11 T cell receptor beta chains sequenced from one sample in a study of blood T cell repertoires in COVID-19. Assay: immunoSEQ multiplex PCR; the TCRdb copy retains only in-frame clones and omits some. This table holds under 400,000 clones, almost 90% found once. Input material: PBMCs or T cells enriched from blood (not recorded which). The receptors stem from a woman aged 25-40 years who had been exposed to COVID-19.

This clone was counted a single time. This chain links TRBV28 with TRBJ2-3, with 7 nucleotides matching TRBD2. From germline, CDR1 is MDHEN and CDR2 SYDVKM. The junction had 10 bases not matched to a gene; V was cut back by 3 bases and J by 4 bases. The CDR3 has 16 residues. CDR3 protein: CASSFGGLVFADTQYF. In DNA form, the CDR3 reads TGTGCCAGCAGTTTTGGAGGACTAGTTTTCGCAGATACGCAGTATTTT.

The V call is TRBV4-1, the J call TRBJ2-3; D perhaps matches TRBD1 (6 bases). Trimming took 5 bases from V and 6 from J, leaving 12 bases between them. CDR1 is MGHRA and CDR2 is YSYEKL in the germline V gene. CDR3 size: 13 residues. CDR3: CASSETGTDTQYF. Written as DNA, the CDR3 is TGCGCCAGCAGCGAGACAGGAACGGATACGCAGTATTTT.

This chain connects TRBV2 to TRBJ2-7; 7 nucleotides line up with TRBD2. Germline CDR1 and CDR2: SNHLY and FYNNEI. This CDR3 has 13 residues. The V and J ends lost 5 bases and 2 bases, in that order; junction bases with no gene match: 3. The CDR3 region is CASSRGLAYEQYF. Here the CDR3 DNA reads TGTGCCAGCAGTAGAGGACTAGCCTACGAGCAGTACTTC.

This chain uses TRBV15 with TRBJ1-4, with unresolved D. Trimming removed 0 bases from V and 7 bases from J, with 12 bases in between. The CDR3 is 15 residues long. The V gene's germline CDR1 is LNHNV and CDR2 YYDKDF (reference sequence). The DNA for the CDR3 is TGTGCCACCAGCAGAGATACAGACACTGGTGAAAAACTGTTTTTT. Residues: CATSRDTDTGEKLFF. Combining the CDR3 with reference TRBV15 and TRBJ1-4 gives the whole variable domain DAMVIQNPRYQVTQFGKPVTLSCSQTLNHNVMYWYQQKSSQAPKLLFHYYDKDFNNEADTPDNFQSRRPNTSFCFLDIRSPGLGDTAMYLCATSRDTDTGEKLFFGSGTQLSVL.

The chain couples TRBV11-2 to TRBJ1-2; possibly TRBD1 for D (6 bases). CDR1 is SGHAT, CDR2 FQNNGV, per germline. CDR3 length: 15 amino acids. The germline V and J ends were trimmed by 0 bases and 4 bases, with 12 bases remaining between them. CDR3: CASSLEGALRYGYTF. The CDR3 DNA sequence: TGTGCCAGCAGCTTAGAGGGGGCCCTCCGCTATGGCTACACCTTC.

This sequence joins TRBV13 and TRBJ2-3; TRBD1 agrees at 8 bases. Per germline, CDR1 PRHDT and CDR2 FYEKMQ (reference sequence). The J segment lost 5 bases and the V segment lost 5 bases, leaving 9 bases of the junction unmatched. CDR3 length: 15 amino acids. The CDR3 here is CASSRTGFLEDTQYF. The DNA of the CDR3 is TGTGCCAGCAGCCGGACAGGGTTTTTAGAAGATACGCAGTATTTT.

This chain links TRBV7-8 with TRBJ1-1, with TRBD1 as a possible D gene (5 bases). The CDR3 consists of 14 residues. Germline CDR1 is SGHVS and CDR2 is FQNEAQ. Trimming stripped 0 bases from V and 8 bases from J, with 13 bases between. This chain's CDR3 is CASSLAGGRAEAFF. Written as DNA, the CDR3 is TGTGCCAGCAGCTTAGCGGGGGGAAGGGCGGAAGCTTTCTTT.

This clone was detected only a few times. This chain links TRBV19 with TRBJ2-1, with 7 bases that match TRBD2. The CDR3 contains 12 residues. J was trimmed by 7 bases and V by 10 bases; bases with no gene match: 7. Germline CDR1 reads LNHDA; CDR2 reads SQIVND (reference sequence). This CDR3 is CATRREWNEQFF. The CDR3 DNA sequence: TGTGCCACCCGGCGGGAGTGGAATGAGCAGTTCTTC.

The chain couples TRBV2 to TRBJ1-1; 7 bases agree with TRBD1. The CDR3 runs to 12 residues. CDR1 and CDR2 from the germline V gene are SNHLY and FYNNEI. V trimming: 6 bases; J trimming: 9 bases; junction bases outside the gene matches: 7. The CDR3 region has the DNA TGTGCCAGCAGAGAGCTACAGGGGCAAGCTTTCTTT. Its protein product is CASRELQGQAFF.

CDR3 residues: CASSLSGNEQFF. The CDR3 bases are TGTGCCAGCAGCTTATCGGGAAATGAGCAGTTCTTC. The J gene is TRBJ2-1, the V gene TRBV7-6, with a possible D match to TRBD2 (5 bases). CDR3 length: 12 residues. Germline V gene sequence: CDR1 SGHVS, CDR2 FNYEAQ. Trimming left V 2 bases short and J 7 bases short, with 6 bases between.

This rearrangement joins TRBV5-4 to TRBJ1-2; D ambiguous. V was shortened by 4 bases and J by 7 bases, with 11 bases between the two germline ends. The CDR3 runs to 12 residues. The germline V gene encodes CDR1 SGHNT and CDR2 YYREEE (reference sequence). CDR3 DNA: TGTGCCAGCAGCCCTTTGAGTGGTGGCTACACCTTC. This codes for CASSPLSGGYTF.